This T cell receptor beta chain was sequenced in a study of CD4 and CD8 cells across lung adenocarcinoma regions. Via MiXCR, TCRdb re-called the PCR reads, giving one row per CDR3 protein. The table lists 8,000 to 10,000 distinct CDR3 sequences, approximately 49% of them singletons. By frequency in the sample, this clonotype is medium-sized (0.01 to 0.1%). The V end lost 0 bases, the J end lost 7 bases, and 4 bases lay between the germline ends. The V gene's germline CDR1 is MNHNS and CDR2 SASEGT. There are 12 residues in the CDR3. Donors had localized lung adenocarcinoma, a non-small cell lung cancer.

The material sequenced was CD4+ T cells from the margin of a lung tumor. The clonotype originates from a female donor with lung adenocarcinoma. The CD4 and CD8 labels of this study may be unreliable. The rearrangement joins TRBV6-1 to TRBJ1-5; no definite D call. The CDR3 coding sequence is TGTGCCAGCAGTGAAGCGGCCCAGCCCCAGCATTTT. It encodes CASSEAAQPQHF.